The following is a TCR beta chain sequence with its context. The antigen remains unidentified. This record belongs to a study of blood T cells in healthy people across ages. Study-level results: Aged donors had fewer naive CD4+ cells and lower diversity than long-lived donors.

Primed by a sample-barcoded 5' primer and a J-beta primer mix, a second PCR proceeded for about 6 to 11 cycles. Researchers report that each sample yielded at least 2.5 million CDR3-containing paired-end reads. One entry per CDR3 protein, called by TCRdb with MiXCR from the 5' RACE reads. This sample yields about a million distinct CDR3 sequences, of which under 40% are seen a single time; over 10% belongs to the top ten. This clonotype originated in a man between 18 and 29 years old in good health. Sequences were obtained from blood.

In DNA, the CDR3 is TGCGCCAGCAGCGGACCGGGACAGGGAACAGATACGCAGTATTTT. Translating gives CASSGPGQGTDTQYF. The V gene is TRBV5-1, the J gene TRBJ2-3; 9 nucleotides align to TRBD1. CDR1 SGHRS and CDR2 YFSETQ come from the germline V gene. This CDR3 has 15 residues. Trimming removed 4 bases from V and 3 bases from J; junction bases left unmatched: 6.